The clone carrying this T cell receptor beta chain was detected only a few times. This record comes from a study of blood T cell repertoires in COVID-19. Study in general: Whether acute or convalescent, the COVID-19 samples came from the United States, Italy and Spain. Sample material is recorded as cDNA or gDNA derived from T cells, B-cell-depleted T cells, or PBMCs.

The CDR3 runs to 19 residues. Trimming at V came to 2 bases and at J to 0 bases, leaving 10 bases not matched to a gene. Germline loops: CDR1 SEHNR, CDR2 FQNEAQ (reference sequence). The data were produced by immunoSEQ multiplex PCR, yet TCRdb's version contains in-frame clones alone and is incomplete. The data show over 75,000 clones, with around 78% seen just once and roughly 15% held by the top ten. V usage is TRBV7-9 and J usage is TRBJ2-6, with 7 bases aligning to TRBD1. Material for sequencing was peripheral blood. This receptor was taken from a human donor in a cohort sampled during active COVID-19. The CDR3: CASSLLLQGFHSGANVLTF. The DNA for the CDR3 is TGTGCCAGCAGCTTATTACTACAGGGGTTCCACTCTGGGGCCAACGTCCTGACTTTC.